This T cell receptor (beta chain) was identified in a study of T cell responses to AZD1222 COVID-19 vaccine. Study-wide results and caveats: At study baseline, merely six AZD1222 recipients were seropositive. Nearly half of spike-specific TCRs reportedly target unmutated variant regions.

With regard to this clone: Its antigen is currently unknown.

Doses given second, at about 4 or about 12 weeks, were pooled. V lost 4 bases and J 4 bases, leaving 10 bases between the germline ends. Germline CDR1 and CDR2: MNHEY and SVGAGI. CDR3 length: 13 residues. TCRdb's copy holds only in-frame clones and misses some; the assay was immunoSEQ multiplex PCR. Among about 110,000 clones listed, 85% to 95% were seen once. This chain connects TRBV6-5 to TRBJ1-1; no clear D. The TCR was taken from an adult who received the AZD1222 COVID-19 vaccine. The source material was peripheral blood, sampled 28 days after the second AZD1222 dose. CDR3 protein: CASSSPRGTEAFF. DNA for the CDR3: TGTGCCAGCAGTTCTCCCCGGGGCACTGAAGCTTTCTTT.